The next 27 T cell receptor beta chains were all read from a single sample in a study of T-cell memory formation after mild COVID-19 (dated by TCRdb to 2020 to 2023). To prepare the library, 5' RACE was applied. Sequencing was carried out with an Illumina NovaSeq 6000. TCRdb applied fastp at Q25 and MiXCR to the public reads, then kept only in-frame beta chains. All rows with the same CDR3 protein become a single entry with the most common DNA and genes. Across this sample there are 450,000 or so distinct CDR3 sequences, with 20% seen only once. The ten biggest clones cover 8.4% of the sample. The sample consisted of PBMCs or a T cell subset sorted from them (not recorded which). Every receptor here comes from an adult woman who had mild COVID-19 (a few samples of this study predate the infection). The sample titles of this study are shuffled in the database, so cell type and time point are left out; the donor was told from shared clones.

This clonotype was found a few times. CDR3 sequence reads: CASSPPSLAGGPDTQYF. CDR3 in DNA: TGTGCCAGCAGTCCCCCCTCACTAGCGGGGGGGCCAGATACGCAGTATTTT. The chain uses TRBV12-3 or TRBV12-4 and TRBJ2-3; TRBD2 matches at 13 bases. The trim removed 5 bases at V and 4 bases at J, leaving 9 bases unmatched. The CDR3 consists of 17 residues.

This chain connects TRBV5-4 to TRBJ1-1; D is perhaps TRBD1 (5 bases). CDR1 is SGHNT and CDR2 is YYREEE in the germline V gene (reference sequence). Trimming removed 4 bases at V and 4 bases at J, with 11 bases between. The CDR3 contains 13 residues. The chain's CDR3 is CASSRTIGTEAFF. CDR3 in DNA: TGTGCCAGCAGCAGGACAATCGGCACTGAAGCTTTCTTT.

In nucleotides, the CDR3 is TGTGCCAGCAGCTCCGGACTGAACAATGAGCAGTTCTTC. It encodes CASSSGLNNEQFF. The chain is built from TRBV5-4 and TRBJ2-1; D is possibly TRBD2 (5 bases). V was shortened by 3 bases and J by 5 bases, with 9 bases between the two germline ends. CDR3 length: 13 amino acids. Per the germline V gene, CDR1 is SGHNT and CDR2 is YYREEE (reference sequence).

This clonotype was recorded a few times. The rearrangement uses TRBV19 and TRBJ1-1; D unclear. The CDR3 contains 13 residues. The V gene lost 2 bases and the J gene lost 5 bases, with 9 bases spanning the gap. CDR1 is LNHDA, CDR2 SQIVND, per germline (reference sequence). CDR3 DNA sequence: TGTGCCAGTAGTATAATGCGAGGGACTGAAGCTTTCTTT. It codes for CASSIMRGTEAFF. Using reference TRBV19 and TRBJ1-1 for the parts outside the CDR3, the full variable domain is DGGITQSPKYLFRKEGQNVTLSCEQNLNHDAMYWYRQDPGQGLRLIYYSQIVNDFQKGDIAEGYSVSREKKESFPLTVTSAQKNPTAFYLCASSIMRGTEAFFGQGTRLTVV.

In its sample, this clonotype was seen a few times. This chain joins TRBV6-5 and TRBJ1-4; 8 nucleotides align to TRBD1. The CDR3 consists of 16 residues. Per germline, CDR1 MNHEY and CDR2 SVGAGI. The ends lost 6 bases at V and 0 bases at J; junction bases unmatched: 6. CDR3 nucleotide sequence: TGTGCCAGCAGCTCTCAACAGGGGGCAACTAATGAAAAACTGTTTTTT. As protein: CASSSQQGATNEKLFF.

A few counts support this clonotype. V and J are TRBV3-1 and TRBJ1-3; possibly TRBD1 for D (5 bases). Trimming removed 1 base at V and 2 bases at J, with 9 bases between. This CDR3 region has 15 residues. CDR1 LGHDT and CDR2 YNNKEL come from the germline V gene (reference sequence). The CDR3 loop reads CASSQVPRAGNTIYF. The CDR3 bases are TGTGCCAGCAGCCAAGTCCCCAGGGCTGGAAACACCATATATTTT.

The gene calls are TRBV3-1 and TRBJ2-2; 9 bases map to TRBD1. Germline V gene lookup returns CDR1 LGHDT and CDR2 YNNKEL (reference sequence). The CDR3 runs 18 residues. The V segment lost 3 bases and the J segment 7 bases; nucleotides outside the gene matches: 15. Here the CDR3 reads CASSHPGRGQGIFGELFF. In nucleotides, the CDR3 is TGTGCCAGCAGCCATCCTGGAAGGGGACAGGGTATTTTCGGGGAGCTGTTTTTT.

This chain connects TRBV12-5 to TRBJ2-7; a weak D match, TRBD1 (6 bases). The germline V and J ends were trimmed by 8 bases and 11 bases, with 22 bases remaining between them. From germline, CDR1 is LGHNT and CDR2 FRNRAP. The CDR3 sequence is 13 residues long. The CDR3 here is CASSTGQGQGKYF. The CDR3 DNA reads TGTGCTAGTTCGACGGGGCAGGGGCAGGGGAAGTACTTC.

The chain uses TRBV4-3 and TRBJ2-1, with unresolved D. Trimming shortened V by 4 bases and J by 0 bases, and 10 bases separated the two germline ends. Germline values: CDR1 LGHNA, CDR2 YSLEER. The CDR3 extends over 15 amino acids. CDR3 sequence reads: CASSPLLSSYNEQFF. As DNA, the CDR3 is TGCGCCAGCAGCCCACTATTAAGCTCCTACAATGAGCAGTTCTTC.

Ten or more counts support this clonotype. The CDR3 coding sequence is TGTGCCAGCAGTTACTTGCCTATAGGCACCAATGAGCAGTTCTTC. This translates into CASSYLPIGTNEQFF. This chain connects TRBV27 to TRBJ2-1; D uncertain. The CDR3 runs 15 residues. V was shortened by 4 bases and J by 6 bases, with 16 bases between the two germline ends. Germline V gene data show CDR1 as MNHEY and CDR2 as SMNVEV (reference sequence).

The chain carries TRBV5-4 and TRBJ1-6; TRBD1 matches 7 bases. The germline V gene encodes CDR1 SGHNT and CDR2 YYREEE (reference sequence). The CDR3 is made up of 15 amino acids. Trimming cost V 0 bases and J 7 bases; bases outside gene matches: 4. The CDR3 bases are TGTGCCAGCAGCTTGGTAGACAGGGAGAATTCACCCCTCCACTTT. Encoded protein: CASSLVDRENSPLHF.

A few counts support this clonotype. The chain combines TRBV5-6 with TRBJ2-3; D possibly matches TRBD1 or TRBD2 (6 bases each). The CDR3 length is 17 residues. The V gene lost 4 bases and the J gene lost 1 base, with 19 bases spanning the gap. Per germline, CDR1 SGHDT and CDR2 YYEEEE. CDR3 protein: CASSPQYGGVGTDTQYF. For the CDR3, the DNA is TGTGCCAGCAGCCCACAGTACGGGGGCGTGGGCACAGATACGCAGTATTTT.

As to this clonotype: One end of the junction does not line up with germline, which may come from a read error. The rearrangement links TRBV7-7 to TRBJ2-3; no clear D. The V gene's germline CDR1 is SSHAT and CDR2 FNYEAQ (reference sequence). CDR3 length: 14 amino acids. The CDR3 loop is CASSLGPLSDTQYF. In nucleotides, the CDR3 is TGTGCTAGCAGCTTAGGACCCTTGTCGGATACGCAGTATTTT.

This clonotype was picked up a small number of times. The chain is built from TRBV7-8 and TRBJ2-1, with 8 bases identical to TRBD1. The CDR3 length is 16 residues. Per germline, CDR1 SGHVS and CDR2 FQNEAQ. V lost 6 bases and J lost 6; bases outside the gene matches: 13. CDR3 residues: CASRLGVTGVPNEQFF. In nucleotides, the CDR3 is TGTGCCAGCAGGCTCGGGGTGACAGGGGTTCCCAATGAGCAGTTCTTC.

This clonotype occurred a few times. The chain links TRBV7-6 to TRBJ1-1; D is unresolved. The V end lost 7 bases, the J end lost 5 bases, and 17 bases lay between the germline ends. Germline CDR1 reads SGHVS; CDR2 reads FNYEAQ. This CDR3 spans 14 amino acids. The CDR3, as DNA: TGTGCCAGCACACGCGGGTTTACGGGAACTGAAGCTTTCTTT. It yields the protein CASTRGFTGTEAFF.

The J gene is TRBJ1-1, the V gene TRBV21-1. TRBV21-1 is classified as a pseudogene. The CDR3 totals 10 residues. CDR3 nucleotide sequence: TGTGCCATCGGCGGCACTGAAGCTTTCTTT. It encodes CAIGGTEAFF.

The chain is built from TRBV5-1 and TRBJ1-1; 9 nucleotides match TRBD1. CDR1 is SGHRS, CDR2 YFSETQ, per germline. The trim removed 4 bases at V and 5 bases at J, leaving 9 bases unmatched. The CDR3 loop spans 15 amino acids. CDR3 residues: CASSSTTGGQTEAFF. The CDR3 nucleotides are TGCGCCAGCAGCAGTACAACAGGGGGCCAGACTGAAGCTTTCTTT. The complete variable domain, with remaining parts taken from reference TRBV5-1 and TRBJ1-1, reads KAGVTQTPRYLIKTRGQQVTLSCSPISGHRSVSWYQQTPGQGLQFLFEYFSETQRNKGNFPGRFSGRQFSNSRSEMNVSTLELGDSALYLCASSSTTGGQTEAFFGQGTRLTVV.

The genes are TRBV10-3 and TRBJ1-1; D is uncertain. The V and J ends lost 2 bases and 3 bases respectively, with 7 bases between them. Germline lookup yields CDR1 ENHRY and CDR2 SYGVKD. There are 13 residues in the CDR3. CDR3 nucleotides: TGTGCCATCAGTGAGAACCGGGACACTGAAGCTTTCTTT. It specifies CAISENRDTEAFF.

This clonotype showed up just a few times. This chain joins TRBV28 and TRBJ2-3; D is unresolved. Germline CDR1 is MDHEN and CDR2 is SYDVKM. The CDR3 totals 14 residues. The ends were cut back, 7 bases at V and 0 bases at J, with 11 bases in the middle. CDR3 residues: CASNTLTSTDTQYF. For the CDR3, the DNA is TGTGCCAGCAATACACTGACCAGCACAGATACGCAGTATTTT.

This clonotype was detected only a few times. The chain employs TRBV29-1 and TRBJ2-1; D is undetermined. Germline V gene data show CDR1 as SQVTM and CDR2 as ANQGSEA. The CDR3 covers 12 residues. The V end lost 3 bases, the J end lost 6 bases, and 9 bases lay between the germline ends. DNA of the CDR3: TGCAGCGTTGACCGAAACGGCAATGAGCAGTTCTTC. Protein: CSVDRNGNEQFF.

The gene calls are TRBV5-5 and TRBJ2-5, with D maybe TRBD1 (5 bases). V dropped 3 bases and J dropped 5 bases, with 14 bases sitting between them. CDR1 is SGHKS, CDR2 YYEKEE, per germline (reference sequence). The CDR3 runs to 14 residues. CDR3 loop: CASSSLSGLETQYF. In DNA form, the CDR3 reads TGTGCCAGCAGCTCTTTGTCAGGGCTTGAGACCCAGTACTTC.

This sequence joins TRBV30 and TRBJ1-1; the D is unclear. The germline V gene has CDR1 GTSNPN and CDR2 SVGIG (reference sequence). V was clipped by 2 bases and J by 3 bases, with 10 bases between them. The CDR3 runs 13 residues. The CDR3 is CAWSPGPHTEAFF. The DNA of the CDR3 is TGTGCCTGGAGTCCGGGCCCTCACACTGAAGCTTTCTTT.

This clonotype was seen only a few times. This rearrangement joins TRBV5-1 to TRBJ1-5, with TRBD1 identical over 8 bases. V lost 4 bases, J lost 1 base, and 4 bases stayed unmatched. CDR1 is SGHRS, CDR2 YFSETQ, per germline. The CDR3 extends over 15 amino acids. DNA of the CDR3: TGCGCCAGCAGCGAAACAGGGGGAAGCAATCAGCCCCAGCATTTT. Translation: CASSETGGSNQPQHF.

The V call is TRBV12-3 or TRBV12-4, the J call TRBJ1-1; 7 bases are a match to TRBD1. The V gene end was trimmed by 2 bases and the J gene end by 2 bases; junction bases not matched to a gene: 11. The CDR3 sequence is 17 residues long. The CDR3 coding sequence is TGTGCCAGCAGTTTAACCCGAACCGGGACAGTAAACACTGAAGCTTTCTTT. The encoded protein is CASSLTRTGTVNTEAFF.

This chain connects TRBV5-1 to TRBJ2-7, with 10 bases that match TRBD1. V was clipped by 7 bases and J by 5 bases; unmatched bases: 9. The CDR3 length is 14 residues. CDR1 and CDR2 (germline): SGHRS, YFSETQ. The CDR3 protein is CASSVGQGTDEQYF. CDR3 coding DNA: TGCGCCAGCTCCGTGGGACAGGGGACCGACGAGCAGTACTTC.

This clonotype was found a few times. V is TRBV3-1 and J is TRBJ2-3, with 10 bases that match TRBD2. The CDR3 totals 16 residues. The V segment lost 4 bases and the J segment 7 bases; nucleotides outside the gene matches: 11. CDR1 and CDR2 from the germline V gene are LGHDT and YNNKEL (reference sequence). The CDR3 spells CASSPRASGRGNTQYF. CDR3 coding DNA: TGTGCCAGCAGCCCCCGAGCGAGCGGGAGGGGTAATACGCAGTATTTT.

This chain connects TRBV11-3 to TRBJ2-5, with 7 bases that match TRBD1. Germline V gene lookup returns CDR1 SGHNT and CDR2 YENEEA. V gave up 0 bases and J gave up 4 bases; unmatched junction bases: 2. The CDR3 totals 14 residues. In nucleotides, the CDR3 is TGTGCCAGCAGCTTAGATGGGACAGCAGAGACCCAGTACTTC. It encodes CASSLDGTAETQYF.